The clone carrying this T cell receptor (beta chain) was detected a few times. Deletions cut 6 bases from V and 4 bases from J, with 18 bases between. Germline assignment: CDR1 ENHRY and CDR2 SYGVKD. This CDR3 is 15 amino acids long. This sample stems from a study of blood T cell repertoires in COVID-19. Study summary: The cDNA or gDNA used as material had been derived from T cells, B-cell-depleted T cells, or PBMCs.

Two consecutive negative NP/OP PCR tests, clearance, or resolved symptoms defined Cohort 3 recovery. Original data processing: For nucleated cells, counts were estimated from reference gene primer amplification. Some clones are missing from TCRdb's copy, which holds only in-frame ones; the method was immunoSEQ multiplex PCR. The DNA gave D and trimming, while V, J and clone size come from that table. The sample holds some 340,000 clones, around 87% seen once. The sample consisted of PBMCs or T cells enriched from blood (not recorded which). The chain couples TRBV10-3 to TRBJ1-1; maybe TRBD1 (5 bases). The sequence was obtained from a woman in her 30s who had recovered from COVID-19. The CDR3 DNA reads TGTGCCATCAGCTCCCTGAGCGGGGGAAGCACTGAAGCTTTCTTT. Its protein product is CAISSLSGGSTEAFF.